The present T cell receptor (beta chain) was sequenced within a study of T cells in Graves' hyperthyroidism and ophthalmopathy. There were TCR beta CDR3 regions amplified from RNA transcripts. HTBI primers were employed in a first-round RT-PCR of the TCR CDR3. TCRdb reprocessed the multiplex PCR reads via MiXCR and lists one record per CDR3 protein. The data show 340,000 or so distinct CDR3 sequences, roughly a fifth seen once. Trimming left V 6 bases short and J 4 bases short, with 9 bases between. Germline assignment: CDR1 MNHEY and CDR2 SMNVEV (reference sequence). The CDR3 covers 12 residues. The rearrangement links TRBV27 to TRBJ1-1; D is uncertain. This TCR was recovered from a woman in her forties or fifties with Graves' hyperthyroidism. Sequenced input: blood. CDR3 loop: CASSGLGTEAFF. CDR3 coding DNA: TGTGCCAGCAGCGGGCTGGGCACTGAAGCTTTCTTT.